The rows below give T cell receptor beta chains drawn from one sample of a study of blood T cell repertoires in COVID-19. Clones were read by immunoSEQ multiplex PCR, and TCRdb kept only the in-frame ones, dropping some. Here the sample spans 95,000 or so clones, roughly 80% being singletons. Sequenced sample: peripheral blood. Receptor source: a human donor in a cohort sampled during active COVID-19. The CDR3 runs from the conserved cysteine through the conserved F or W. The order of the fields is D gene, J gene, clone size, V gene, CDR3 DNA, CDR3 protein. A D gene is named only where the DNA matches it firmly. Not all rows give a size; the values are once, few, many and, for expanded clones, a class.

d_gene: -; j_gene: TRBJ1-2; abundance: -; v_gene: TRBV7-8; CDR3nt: TGTGCCAGCAGCTTAGCGATCGGGGGCTACACCTTC; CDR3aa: CASSLAIGGYTF
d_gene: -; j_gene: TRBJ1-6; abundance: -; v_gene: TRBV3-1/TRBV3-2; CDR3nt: TGTGCCAGCAGGCCCCCGCGGGAAAATTCACCCCTCCACTTT; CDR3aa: CASRPPRENSPLHF
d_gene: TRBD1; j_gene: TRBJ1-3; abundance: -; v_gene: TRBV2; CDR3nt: TGTGCCAGAGCATTGGGACAGGGGGCTATAGCTGGAAACACCATATATTTT; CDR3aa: CARALGQGAIAGNTIYF
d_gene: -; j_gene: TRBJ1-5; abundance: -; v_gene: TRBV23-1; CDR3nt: TGCGCCAGCAGTCAGCCACAGTCTTATAGCAATCAGCCCCAGCATTTT; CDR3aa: CASSQPQSYSNQPQHF
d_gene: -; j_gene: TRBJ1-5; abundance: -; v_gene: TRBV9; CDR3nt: TGTGCCAGCAGCGTTGAGGGAACGGGGTCACAGCCCCAGCATTTT; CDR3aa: CASSVEGTGSQPQHF
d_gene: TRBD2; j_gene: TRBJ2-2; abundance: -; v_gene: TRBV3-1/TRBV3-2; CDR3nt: TGTGCCAGCAGCCAAGGGCTAGCGGGAGCGGTCGGGGAGCTGTTTTTT; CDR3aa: CASSQGLAGAVGELFF
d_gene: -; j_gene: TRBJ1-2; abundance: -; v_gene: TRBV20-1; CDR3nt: TGCAGTGTTGAACAGGGAACGGGCTACACCTTC; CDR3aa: CSVEQGTGYTF
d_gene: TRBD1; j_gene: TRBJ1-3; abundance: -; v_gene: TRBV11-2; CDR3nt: TGTGCCAGCAGCTCACAGGGGCCTGGGTCCGGAAACACCATATATTTT; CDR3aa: CASSSQGPGSGNTIYF
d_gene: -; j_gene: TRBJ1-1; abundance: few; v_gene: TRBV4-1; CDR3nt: TGCGCCAGCAGCCAAGACAGGGTAGGGGACACTGAAGCTTTCTTT; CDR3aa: CASSQDRVGDTEAFF
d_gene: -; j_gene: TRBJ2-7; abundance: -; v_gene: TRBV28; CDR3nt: TGTGCCACCAAAACCGTGGGGACTGGCTACGAGCAGTACTTC; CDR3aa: CATKTVGTGYEQYF
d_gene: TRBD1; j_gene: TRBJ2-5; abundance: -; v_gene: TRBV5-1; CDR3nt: TGCGCCAGCAACCACGGGACAGGGTCGGGAGAGACCCAGTACTTC; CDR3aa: CASNHGTGSGETQYF
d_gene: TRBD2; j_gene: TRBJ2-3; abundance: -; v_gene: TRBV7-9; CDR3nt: TGTGCCAGCAGCTCCCTGCGGGTAGCGGGAGGGTCAGATACGCAGTATTTT; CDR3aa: CASSSLRVAGGSDTQYF
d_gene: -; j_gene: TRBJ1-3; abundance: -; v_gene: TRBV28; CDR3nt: TGTGCCAGCATTGGGGGGGGTTCGCCTGGAAACACCATATATTTT; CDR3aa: CASIGGGSPGNTIYF
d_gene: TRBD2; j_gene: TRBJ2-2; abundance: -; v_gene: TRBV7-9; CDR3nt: TGTGCCAGCAGCTTAGCATACGGGAGCGGGGACTTGAACGGGGAGCTGTTTTTT; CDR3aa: CASSLAYGSGDLNGELFF
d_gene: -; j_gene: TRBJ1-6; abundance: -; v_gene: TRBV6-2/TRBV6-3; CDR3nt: TGTGCCAGCAGTTACGGGACATCAACCTCTAATTCACCCCTCCACTTT; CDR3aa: CASSYGTSTSNSPLHF
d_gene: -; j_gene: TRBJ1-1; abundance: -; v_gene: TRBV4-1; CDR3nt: TGCGCCAGCAGCCAAGTGGGCGGGGGCATGAACACTGAAGCTTTCTTT; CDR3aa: CASSQVGGGMNTEAFF
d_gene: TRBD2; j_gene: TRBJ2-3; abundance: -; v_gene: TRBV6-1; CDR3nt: TGTGCCAGCAGTGGCTATAGCGGGTCTAGCACAGATACGCAGTATTTT; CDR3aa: CASSGYSGSSTDTQYF
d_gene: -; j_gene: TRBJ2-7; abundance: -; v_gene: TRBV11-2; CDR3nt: TGTGCCAGCAGCTTAGATCCGGGGTCCCTCTCCGAGCAGTACTTC; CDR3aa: CASSLDPGSLSEQYF
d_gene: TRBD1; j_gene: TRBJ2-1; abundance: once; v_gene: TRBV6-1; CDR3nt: TGTGCCAGCAGTGACAACAGGGGGCCCTACAATGAGCAGTTCTTC; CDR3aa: CASSDNRGPYNEQFF
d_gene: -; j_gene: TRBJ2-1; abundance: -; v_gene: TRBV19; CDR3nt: TGTGCCAGTCTCCACTCGGGGAGCTCCTACAATGAGCAGTTCTTC; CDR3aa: CASLHSGSSYNEQFF
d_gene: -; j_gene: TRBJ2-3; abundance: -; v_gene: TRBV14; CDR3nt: TGTGCCAGCAGCCTAGAGCGGGGCACAGATACGCAGTATTTT; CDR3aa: CASSLERGTDTQYF
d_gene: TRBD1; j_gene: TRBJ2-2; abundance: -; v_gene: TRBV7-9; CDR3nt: TGTGCCAGCAGATGGGGACAGCCCGACACCGGGGAGCTGTTTTTT; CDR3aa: CASRWGQPDTGELFF
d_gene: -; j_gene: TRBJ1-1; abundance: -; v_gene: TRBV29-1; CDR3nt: TGCAGCGTTGTACCGGACAGTATTAACACTGAAGCTTTCTTT; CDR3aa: CSVVPDSINTEAFF
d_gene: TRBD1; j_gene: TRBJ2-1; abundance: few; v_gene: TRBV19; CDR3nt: TGTGCCAGCCGAGGGGGCGCTTTGTACAATGAGCAGTTCTTC; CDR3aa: CASRGGALYNEQFF
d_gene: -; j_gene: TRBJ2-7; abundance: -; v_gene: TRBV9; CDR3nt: TGTGCCAGCAGCCTCCGGGACACCGGCTACGAGCAGTACTTC; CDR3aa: CASSLRDTGYEQYF
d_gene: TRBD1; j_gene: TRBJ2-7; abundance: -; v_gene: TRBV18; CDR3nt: TGTGCCAGCTCCCCGGGACAGGGGGGAGGCTACGAGCAGTACTTC; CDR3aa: CASSPGQGGGYEQYF
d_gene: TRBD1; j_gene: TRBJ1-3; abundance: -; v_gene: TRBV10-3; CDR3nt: TGTGCCATCAGTGACCTAGTGAGTCGACCGGACAGGGTCATAAGTGGAAACACCATATATTTT; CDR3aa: CAISDLVSRPDRVISGNTIYF
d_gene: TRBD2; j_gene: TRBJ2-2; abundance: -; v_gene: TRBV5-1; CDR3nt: TGCGCCAGCAACTTTGTAGCGGGAGGGAACACCGGGGAGCTGTTTTTT; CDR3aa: CASNFVAGGNTGELFF
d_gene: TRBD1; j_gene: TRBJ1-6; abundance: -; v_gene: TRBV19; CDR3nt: TGTGCCAGTAGTTCAGGGGGCAGGGATAATTCACCCCTCCACTTT; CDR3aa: CASSSGGRDNSPLHF
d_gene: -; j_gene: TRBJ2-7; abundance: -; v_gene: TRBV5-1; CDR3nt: TGCGCCAGCAGCTTGACAGGGATCCCCTCCTACGAGCAGTACTTC; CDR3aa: CASSLTGIPSYEQYF
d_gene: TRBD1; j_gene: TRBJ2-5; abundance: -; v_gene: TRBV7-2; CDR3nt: TGTGCCAGCGGAACCACAGGGGCGTACCAAGAGACCCAGTACTTC; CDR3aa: CASGTTGAYQETQYF
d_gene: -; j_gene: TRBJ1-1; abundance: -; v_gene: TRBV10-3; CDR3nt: TGTGCCATCAGCGGAGGGGAATTAAACACTGAAGCTTTCTTT; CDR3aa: CAISGGELNTEAFF
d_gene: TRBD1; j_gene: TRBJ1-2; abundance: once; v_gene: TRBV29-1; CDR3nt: TGCAGCGTTAGCCGGACAGGGGGAGGCTACACCTTC; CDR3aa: CSVSRTGGGYTF
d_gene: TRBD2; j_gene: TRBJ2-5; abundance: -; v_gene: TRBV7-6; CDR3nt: TGTGCCAGCAGCTTAGGGGGACTAGCGGTGAAAGAGACCCAGTACTTC; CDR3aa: CASSLGGLAVKETQYF
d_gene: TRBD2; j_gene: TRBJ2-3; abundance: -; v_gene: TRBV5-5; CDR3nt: TGTGCCAGCAGCCCGGCCGGGGGGAGCGGTCCTCGAGGAGATACGCAGTATTTT; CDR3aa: CASSPAGGSGPRGDTQYF
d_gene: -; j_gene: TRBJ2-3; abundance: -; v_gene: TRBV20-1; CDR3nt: TGCAGTGCTAGTGGCGCCACAGATACGCAGTATTTT; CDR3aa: CSASGATDTQYF
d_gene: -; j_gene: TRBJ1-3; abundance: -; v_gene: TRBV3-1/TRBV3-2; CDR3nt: TGTGCCAGCAGCCAAGATTACGCCACGGCTGGAAACACCATATATTTT; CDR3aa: CASSQDYATAGNTIYF
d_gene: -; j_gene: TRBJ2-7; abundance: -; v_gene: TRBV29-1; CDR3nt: TGCAGCGCAATGGGCAGGGACTACGAGCAGTACTTC; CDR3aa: CSAMGRDYEQYF
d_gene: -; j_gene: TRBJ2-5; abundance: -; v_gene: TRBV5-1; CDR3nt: TGCGCCAGCAGCCCGTGGAATAGCGGACTTTCGTCGGGCCAAGAGACCCAGTACTTC; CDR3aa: CASSPWNSGLSSGQETQYF
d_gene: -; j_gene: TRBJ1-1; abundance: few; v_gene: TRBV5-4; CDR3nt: TGTGCCAGCGGCCGACAGAACACTGAAGCTTTCTTT; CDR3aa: CASGRQNTEAFF
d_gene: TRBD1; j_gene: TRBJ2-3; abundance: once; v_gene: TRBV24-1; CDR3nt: TGTGCCACCAGTGGCCCCGGGACAGGGCCTAGCACAGATACGCAGTATTTT; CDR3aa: CATSGPGTGPSTDTQYF
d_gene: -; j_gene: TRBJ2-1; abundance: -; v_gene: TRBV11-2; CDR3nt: TGTGCCAGCAGCTTAGAGGCCTCCTACAATGAGCAGTTCTTC; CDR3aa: CASSLEASYNEQFF
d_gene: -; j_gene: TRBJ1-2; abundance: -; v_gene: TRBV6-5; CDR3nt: TGTGCCAGCGGGGGCGGTAACTATGGCTACACCTTC; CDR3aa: CASGGGNYGYTF
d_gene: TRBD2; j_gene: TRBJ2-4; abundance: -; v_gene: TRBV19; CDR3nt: TGTGCCAGTAGCCCCGGGACTAGTCGGAACATTCAGTACTTC; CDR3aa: CASSPGTSRNIQYF
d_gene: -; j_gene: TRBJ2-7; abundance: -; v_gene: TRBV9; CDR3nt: TGTGCCAGCAGCGGAGGACTGGGAGCGTACGAGCAGTACTTC; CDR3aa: CASSGGLGAYEQYF
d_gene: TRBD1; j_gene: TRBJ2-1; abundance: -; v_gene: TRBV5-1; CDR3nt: TGCGCCAGCAGCCGAACCGGGACAGCCTACAATGAGCAGTTCTTC; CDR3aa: CASSRTGTAYNEQFF
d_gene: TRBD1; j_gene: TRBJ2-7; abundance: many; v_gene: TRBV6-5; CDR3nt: TGTGCCAGCAGAAAGGACAGGGGGTTCGGCGAGCAGTACTTC; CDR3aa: CASRKDRGFGEQYF
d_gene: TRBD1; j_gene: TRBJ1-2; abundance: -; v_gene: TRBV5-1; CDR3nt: TGCGCCAGCAGCTTGGGGGACAGTAAATTTGGCTACACCTTC; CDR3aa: CASSLGDSKFGYTF
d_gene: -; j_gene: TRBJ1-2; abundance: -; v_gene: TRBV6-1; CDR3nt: TGTGCCAGCAGTGCCAGAATGACAGGCCCCTATTACTATGGCTACACCTTC; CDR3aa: CASSARMTGPYYYGYTF
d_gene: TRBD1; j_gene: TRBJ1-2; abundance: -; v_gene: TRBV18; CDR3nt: TGTGCCAGCTCAGCCGGGACAGGGGACTATGGCTACACCTTC; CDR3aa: CASSAGTGDYGYTF
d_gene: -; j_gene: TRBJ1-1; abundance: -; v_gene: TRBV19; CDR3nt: TGTGCCAGTAGTTCGGCGGGGACGGGTTCTGAAGCTTTCTTT; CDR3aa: CASSSAGTGSEAFF
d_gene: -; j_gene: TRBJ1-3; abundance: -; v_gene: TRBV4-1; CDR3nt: TGCGCCAGCAGCCAAGATACCCGACAGGCGACCTCTGGAAACACCATATATTTT; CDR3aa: CASSQDTRQATSGNTIYF
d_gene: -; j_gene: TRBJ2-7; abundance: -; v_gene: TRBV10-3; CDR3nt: TGTGCCATCAGTGAGTCGGGGGGTGCCCCTAAGCAGTACTTC; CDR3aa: CAISESGGAPKQYF
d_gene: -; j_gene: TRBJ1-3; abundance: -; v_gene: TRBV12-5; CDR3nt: TGTGCTAGTGGTTTAGGGGCTAGCTCTGGAAACACCATATATTTT; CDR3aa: CASGLGASSGNTIYF
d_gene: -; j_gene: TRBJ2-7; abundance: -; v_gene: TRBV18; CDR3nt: TGTGCCAGCTCACTAGGGAGGCGGGGAGATACCTACGAGCAGTACTTC; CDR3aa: CASSLGRRGDTYEQYF
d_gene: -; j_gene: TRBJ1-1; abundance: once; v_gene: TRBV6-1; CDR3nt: TGTGCCAGCAGTGCCCAACAACGGACAGCGAGTCGGACTGAAGCTTTCTTT; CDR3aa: CASSAQQRTASRTEAFF
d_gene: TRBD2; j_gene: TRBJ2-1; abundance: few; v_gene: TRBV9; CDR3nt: TGTGCCAGCAGCGCTCCGGGACTAGCGGGGGGTAGAACTGAGCAGTTCTTC; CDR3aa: CASSAPGLAGGRTEQFF
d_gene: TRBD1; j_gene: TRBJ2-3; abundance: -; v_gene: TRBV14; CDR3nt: TGTGCCAGCAGCCTGAGGACAGGGAGAGCAGATACGCAGTATTTT; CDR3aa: CASSLRTGRADTQYF
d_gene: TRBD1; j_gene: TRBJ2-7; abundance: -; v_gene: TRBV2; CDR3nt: TGTGCCAGCAGTAAGGGACAGGGTTTGGTCAGCTACGAGCAGTACTTC; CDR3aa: CASSKGQGLVSYEQYF
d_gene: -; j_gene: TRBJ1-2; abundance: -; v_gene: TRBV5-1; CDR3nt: TGCGCCAGCAGCACCGCGATCCAACCGGCCCCAGGAAGCTATGGCTACACCTTC; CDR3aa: CASSTAIQPAPGSYGYTF